The entry below describes one T cell receptor beta chain. Its antigen is not identified. This CDR3 region has 14 residues. The J segment lost 8 bases and the V segment lost 1 base, leaving 5 bases of the junction unmatched. Germline CDR1 and CDR2: SGHKS and YYEKEE (reference sequence). This sample is drawn from a study of T cell responses to AZD1222 COVID-19 vaccine. Study-level background: It was second doses at about 4 or about 12 weeks that were pooled. Regarding the study as a whole: A mostly white British donor set with more females was recruited, and clonal diversity was possibly underestimated.

This table comes from immunoSEQ multiplex PCR, and its TCRdb copy is limited to in-frame clones, with some not included. The sample has 100,000 to 150,000 clones; approximately 83% are singletons. The sequencing used peripheral blood, collected on day 0 of AZD1222 vaccination. The clonotype originates from an adult in good health. The gene calls are TRBV5-5 and TRBJ2-1; 8 bases map to TRBD2. CDR3 DNA: TGTGCCAGCAGCTTGATAGCGGGATTGGATGAGCAGTTCTTC. This translates into CASSLIAGLDEQFF.